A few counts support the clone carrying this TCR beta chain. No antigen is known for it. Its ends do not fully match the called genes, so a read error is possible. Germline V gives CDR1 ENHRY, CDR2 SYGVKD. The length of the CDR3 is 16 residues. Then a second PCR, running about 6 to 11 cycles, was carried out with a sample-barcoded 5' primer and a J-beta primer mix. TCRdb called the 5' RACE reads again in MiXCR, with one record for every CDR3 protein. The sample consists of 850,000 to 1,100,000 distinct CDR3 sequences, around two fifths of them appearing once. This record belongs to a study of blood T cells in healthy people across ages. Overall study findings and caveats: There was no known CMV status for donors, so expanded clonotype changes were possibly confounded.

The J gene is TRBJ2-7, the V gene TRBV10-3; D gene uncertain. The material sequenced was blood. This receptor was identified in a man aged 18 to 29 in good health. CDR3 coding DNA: TGTGCCATCAGTGAGTCGTTTGTCATACCCTCCCACGAGCAGTACTTC. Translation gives CAISESFVIPSHEQYF.